The clone carrying this TCR beta chain was found once. What it binds is not known. In germline, CDR1 is SGHVS, CDR2 FNYEAQ. Trimming stripped 5 bases from V and 3 bases from J, with 14 bases between. CDR3 size: 15 residues. This sample is drawn from a study of cytomegalovirus exposure and HLA in healthy donors. Overall study results and limits: Presence/absence analyses rested on an assumption that sequencing depth was roughly uniform across donors. Later analysis identified a missense DCLRE1C variant that was linked to TCR beta V- and J-gene trimming.

PCR used 60 Vbeta primers and 13 Jbeta primers. The method was immunoSEQ multiplex PCR; TCRdb's version includes in-frame clones alone and lacks a portion of them. The sample consists of approximately 160,000 clones, roughly four fifths of them appearing once. The sequencing input was PBMCs. The sequence derives from a girl aged 10-17 years in good health and CMV-seropositive. V gene TRBV7-6 combines with J gene TRBJ1-5; D is ambiguous. CDR3 coding DNA: TGTGCCAGCAGCCCAGGAAACGTTTTCAATCAGCCCCAGCATTTT. Translation gives CASSPGNVFNQPQHF.